The entry that follows covers one TCR beta chain sequence. Its antigen is unknown. The record originates from a study of T cells after yellow fever vaccination. In TCRdb, the 5' RACE reads were re-called with MiXCR into one record per CDR3 protein. This sample has approximately 550,000 distinct CDR3 sequences, with under 25% found just once. General observations from the study: Overall, a small share of clonotypes was seen in both CD4 and CD8 compartments.

The junction had 10 bases not matched to a gene; V was cut back by 7 bases and J by 2 bases. CDR3 size: 15 residues. Germline CDR1 reads LNHDA; CDR2 reads SQIVND (reference sequence). The material sequenced was PBMCs, taken 15 days after the yellow fever booster vaccination. The genes are TRBV19 and TRBJ1-2, with 7 positions matching TRBD1. The clonotype comes from a man in his thirties or forties who received the YFV17D yellow fever vaccine. CDR3 loop: CASMGQRIDNYGYTF. The CDR3, as DNA: TGTGCCAGTATGGGACAGCGAATAGACAACTATGGCTACACCTTC.